This T cell receptor beta chain was observed in a study of regulatory T cells in long-lasting Graves disease (dated by TCRdb to the early 2020s). In the study overall: Newly diagnosed Graves' disease patients had taken antithyroid drugs for less than 3 months. Persistent Graves' disease patients were compared with newly diagnosed Graves' disease patients by peripheral blood TCR sequencing and RNA sequencing. The study was conducted in China and was registered as a clinical trial. A total of about 33 samples underwent TCR sequencing, from about 13 patients with persistent Graves' disease and 20 or so patients with newly diagnosed Graves' disease.

Regarding this clonotype: This clone's antigen is unknown. Per-base qualities were not stored, and no clone one base away is much larger.

The meaning of the sample's time point label: newly diagnosed GD, antithyroid drugs for less than 3 months. For both TCR sequencing and RNA sequencing, RNA was extracted from PBMCs using TRIzol. The diagnosis of Graves' disease followed American Thyroid Association guidelines. Patients for the study were recruited at an endocrinology department in Xi'an, China. From each patient, 7.5 to 10 milliliters of peripheral blood was collected into an EDTA anticoagulant tube. PBMCs were isolated by Ficoll Paque Plus density gradient separation without further T cell sorting. An Agilent 2100 Bioanalyzer and agarose gel were used to assess RNA quality, and a NanoDrop 2000 was used to measure RNA concentration. Library preparation was by multiplex PCR. Sequencing instrument: Illumina HiSeq 4000. iRepertoire HTBI primers and Arm-PCR amplification of CDR3 regions were used to construct TCR beta libraries. Before sequencing, the PCR products underwent gel purification. The authors' analysis ran thus. Gene usage analysis of CDR3 amino acid clonotypes used the 62 TRBV and 14 to 15 TRBJ segments found across samples. COPE and FqMerger were used to merge the filtered high-quality paired reads into contigs. BLAST was used to align contigs to IMGT TRBV, TRBD and TRBJ reference genes, and CDR3 was defined according to IMGT. Any clonotype with a frequency above 0.1% was classified as a highly expanded clone. Repertoire diversity was measured by Shannon entropy, and V-J evenness by the Gini coefficient. Public clonotypes were defined as clonotypes shared by more than one individual. TCRdb reprocessed the public reads (quality trimming at Q25 with fastp, clone calling with MiXCR) and kept in-frame beta chains. Each entry is one CDR3 protein sequence, shown with its most common DNA and genes. For this entry, the V and J calls and clone size follow TCRdb and not the study's own pipeline. The sample records around 480,000 distinct CDR3 sequences, about 16% of which are singletons. The leading ten clones occupy roughly 25% of the sample.

What the study reported, not specific to this receptor: Only the TCR beta chain was sequenced and analyzed. Peripheral blood alone was examined, since thyroid tissue, which constituted the primary lesion, could not be accessed. The small sample size was acknowledged by the authors as a limitation that may reduce accuracy. Compared with newly diagnosed patients, persistent Graves' disease patients had lower TCR Shannon entropy and fewer highly expanded clones, which suggests clonal expansion. Preferential use of TRBV28, TRBJ1-2 and TRBJ2-5 was observed in persistent disease, whereas TRBV20-1 and TRBJ2-1 were favored in newly diagnosed disease. More public clonotypes were shared among persistent patients (about 2,800) than among newly diagnosed patients (just under 1,000).

CDR1 and CDR2 were assigned from the germline V gene (reference sequence) as SEHNR and FQNEAQ. Between the V and J ends, shortened by 1 base and 1 base respectively, the junction contains 22 bases. The CDR3, from cysteine to phenylalanine, totals 19 residues. The read is trimmed to its CDR3 DNA, 57 bases read in frame from base 1. A further study also used this sample, focusing on T cells in Graves' hyperthyroidism and ophthalmopathy. The second study also describes: Graves' hyperthyroidism was defined as stable when no progression to ophthalmopathy occurred over 18 months of follow-up. Hyperthyroidism patients were newly diagnosed, with disease duration under 2 months, and aged 18 to 65 years. The study excluded patients with uncontrolled infections, other autoimmune diseases, pregnancy or lactation. Diagnoses relied on clinical symptoms, serum thyroxine and TRAb, thyroid ultrasound and orbital computed tomography. The TCR CDR3 was subjected to a first round of RT-PCR using the HTBI primer set and the Qiagen OneStep RT-PCR kit. Most expanded thyroid clonotypes (frequency above 0.001) were also found in blood, which suggests that blood repertoires may mirror thyroid immune responses. In cross-validation, a model built on a 13 V-J signature told ophthalmopathy apart from stable hyperthyroidism with 87.88% sensitivity and about 81% specificity, and in testing the same model reached 80%/75%. In validation, progression to ophthalmopathy was predicted by the model with almost 71% sensitivity and around 76% specificity, a median of roughly 6 months before onset. A discovery cohort of approximately 100 patients, fewer than 50 with Graves' ophthalmopathy and about 58 with stable Graves' hyperthyroidism, was used to find distinguishing TCR V-J signatures. Prospective prediction of ophthalmopathy was tested in an independent validation cohort of 18 to 20 hyperthyroidism patients and some 17 patients who later progressed to ophthalmopathy. The 75 to 100 discovery patients were randomly split 7:3 into training and test sets. Thyroid tissue and blood T-cell repertoires from about six Graves' hyperthyroidism patients were also compared in the study. After sampling, hyperthyroidism patients received methimazole starting at 30 mg daily, and ophthalmopathy patients received high-dose intravenous methylprednisolone. A second multiplex PCR round built the libraries, followed by size selection and purification. Paired-end sequencing of the libraries was performed with 100 bp reads on an Illumina HiSeq2000. Raw data were processed with SOAPnuke, discarding reads with adapters, uncalled bases, mean Phred below 15, or no exact constant-primer or identifier match. High-quality paired reads were merged with COPE v1.2.5, and unique nucleotide sequences were defined as clonotypes. MiTCR v1.1 was used to align the clonotypes against IMGT TRBV, TRBD and TRBJ reference segments. The analysis was restricted to V-J combinations with a frequency above 0.0001, which together covered 99.2% of the repertoires. The TCS score was defined as F50 (clonal expansion) divided by E x V (chaos), with BLOSUM62-based TCRdist calculated between CDR3 peptides within each V-J. Welch's t-statistics and random forest reduced around 510 V-J features to about 12, which were used in a naive Bayes classifier (R e1071). No statistical method was used to fix the sample size in advance, and group allocation was not hidden from the investigators. According to the paper, TCR Vbeta CDR3 sequencing was carried out on approximately 140 peripheral blood samples, which came from about 45 ophthalmopathy, around 75 hyperthyroidism and 17 progressor patients.

This TCR was recovered from a woman aged 35-65 years with Graves disease. Donor details come from another sample of the same person, matched by shared clones. The input for sequencing was peripheral blood mononuclear cells (PBMCs), taken at new diagnosis, from a patient treated with antithyroid drugs. Rearrangement joined TRBV7-9 to TRBJ1-1; a weak D assignment points to TRBD1 (5 bases agree). The CDR3: CASSLVLILGGVGNTEAFF. The DNA reads as follows: TGTGCCAGCAGCTTAGTGTTGATTCTGGGGGGAGTTGGGAACACTGAAGCTTTCTTT.